The following is a TCR beta chain sequence with its context. Its antigen remains unknown. These data are taken from a study of CD8+CD57+ T cells in acquired aplastic anemia. All sequencing subjects had displayed CD8+CD57+ cell expansion on flow cytometry. Profiles of TCR beta VDJ and CDR3 were generated from a genomic DNA template. TCRdb itself ran the reads through MiXCR, one entry per CDR3 protein. The table has 450,000 to 600,000 distinct CDR3 sequences, around 32% seen once. Study conclusions and caveats: Overlap between patients and controls comprised about 28 CD8+ CDR3 sequences.

Germline V lookup: CDR1 DFQATT, CDR2 SNEGSKA (reference sequence). The CDR3 sequence is 14 residues long. V lost 4 bases and J lost 0; bases outside the gene matches: 4. The sequenced sample was sorted CD4+, CD8+, or CD8+CD57+ T cells (not recorded which) from PBMCs. The sequence derives from a human donor with aplastic anemia. This chain links TRBV20-1 with TRBJ2-3, with 7 nucleotides matching TRBD2. The CDR3 DNA reads as TGCAGTGCTATTAGCGGGTCTAGCACAGATACGCAGTATTTT. Amino acid sequence: CSAISGSSTDTQYF.